The 26 T cell receptor beta chains listed next were all sequenced from one sample in a study of blood T cells in healthy people across ages. Sample-barcoded 5' priming and a J-beta primer mix drove a second PCR of roughly 6 to 12 cycles. TCRdb used MiXCR to reprocess the 5' RACE reads, holding one entry per CDR3 protein. In the table there are around 800,000 distinct CDR3 sequences, 40% to 65% of which are singletons. What was sequenced was blood. These receptors all come from an elderly man in good health.

The J gene is TRBJ2-4, the V gene TRBV27; no clear D. Germline V CDR1 and CDR2: MNHEY, SMNVEV (reference sequence). V lost 1 base and J 0 bases, leaving 7 bases between the germline ends. The CDR3 spans 15 residues. CDR3: CASSLFGLAKNIQYF. The DNA for the CDR3 is TGTGCCAGCAGTTTATTCGGATTAGCCAAAAACATTCAGTACTTC.

This chain joins TRBV20-1 and TRBJ2-3, with TRBD2 matching 13 bases. The CDR3 extends over 15 amino acids. Germline V gene lookup returns CDR1 DFQATT and CDR2 SNEGSKA (reference sequence). CDR3 nucleotides: TGCAGCTGGACTAGCGGGAGTGCTAGGGCAGATACGCAGTATTTT. Its protein product is CSWTSGSARADTQYF.

This clonotype was seen a handful of times. This chain uses TRBV29-1 with TRBJ1-2, with D perhaps TRBD1 (6 bases). Trimming removed 6 bases at V and 7 bases at J, with 18 bases between. Germline assignment: CDR1 SQVTM and CDR2 ANQGSEA. The length of the CDR3 is 13 residues. CDR3 coding DNA: TGCAGCGTGGGGGCAGGGGCTCTCGGTGGCTACACCTTC. Its translation is CSVGAGALGGYTF.

This clonotype was seen a few times. This rearrangement joins TRBV20-1 to TRBJ2-1; 13 bases align to TRBD2. V shed 3 bases, J shed 5 bases, and the junction held 7 bases outside the gene matches. The CDR3 has 16 residues. Per the germline V gene, CDR1 is DFQATT and CDR2 is SNEGSKA (reference sequence). Written as DNA, the CDR3 is TGCAGTGCTAGGGGGGCCGGGACTAGCGGGAACAATGAGCAGTTCTTC. This sequence encodes CSARGAGTSGNNEQFF.

The V call is TRBV11-1, the J call TRBJ2-5; TRBD2 aligns across 10 bases. The J call is in doubt because the DNA end fits TRBJ2-7 better. The V gene's germline CDR1 is SGHAT and CDR2 FQDESV (reference sequence). The CDR3 consists of 15 residues. The CDR3 sequence: CASSIGLAEIYEQYF. The CDR3, as DNA: TGTGCCAGCAGCATCGGACTAGCGGAGATATACGAGCAGTACTTC.

The chain carries TRBV11-1 and TRBJ2-7; 13 positions match TRBD2. After removal of 5 bases from V and 5 bases from J, the junction contained 9 bases not matched to a gene. Germline CDR1 SGHAT, CDR2 FQDESV (reference sequence). The CDR3 is made up of 16 amino acids. The CDR3 spells CASSLPGLAGRDEQYF. The CDR3 nucleotides are TGTGCCAGCAGCCTTCCGGGACTAGCGGGAAGGGACGAGCAGTACTTC.

The CDR3 protein is CATSRVSGLMAGNEQFF. In DNA, the CDR3 is TGTGCCACCAGCAGAGTGTCCGGGCTGATGGCGGGCAATGAGCAGTTCTTC. The chain joins TRBV15 to TRBJ2-1, with D maybe TRBD2 (5 bases). V shed 1 base and J shed 6 bases, with 19 bases lying between them. There are 17 residues in the CDR3. Looked up from germline, CDR1 is LNHNV and CDR2 is YYDKDF (reference sequence). Using reference TRBV15 and TRBJ2-1 for the parts outside the CDR3, the full variable domain is DAMVIQNPRYQVTQFGKPVTLSCSQTLNHNVMYWYQQKSSQAPKLLFHYYDKDFNNEADTPDNFQSRRPNTSFCFLDIRSPGLGDTAMYLCATSRVSGLMAGNEQFFGPGTRLTVL.

Comment on this clonotype: The junction departs from the called germline gene at one end, perhaps through a read error. The chain is built from TRBV7-9 and TRBJ1-5, with 9 bases fitting TRBD1. Germline V gene sequence: CDR1 SEHNR, CDR2 FQNEAQ (reference sequence). CDR3 size: 15 residues. CDR3 amino acids: CAGSKGTGRLQPQHF. For the CDR3, the DNA is TGTGCCGGCAGCAAAGGGACAGGGAGGCTGCAGCCCCAGCATTTT. The complete variable domain, with remaining parts taken from reference TRBV7-9 and TRBJ1-5, reads DTGVSQNPRHKITKRGQNVTFRCDPISEHNRLYWYRQTLGQGPEFLTYFQNEAQLEKSRLLSDRFSAERPKGSFSTLEIQRTEQGDSAMYLCAGSKGTGRLQPQHFGDGTRLSIL.

The gene calls are TRBV4-1 and TRBJ2-7, with 9 positions matching TRBD1. The CDR3 extends over 15 amino acids. Trimming removed 3 bases from V and 6 bases from J; junction bases left unmatched: 9. Germline values: CDR1 MGHRA, CDR2 YSYEKL. The CDR3 sequence is CASSQQPGQGREQYF. DNA of the CDR3: TGCGCCAGCAGCCAGCAACCGGGACAGGGTCGCGAGCAGTACTTC.

The sample holds a few counts of this clonotype. The CDR3 loop reads CAISDPEAHGQERTQYF. As DNA, the CDR3 is TGTGCCATCAGTGACCCGGAGGCCCACGGACAGGAGAGGACCCAGTACTTC. The rearrangement links TRBV10-3 to TRBJ2-5; 7 bases align to TRBD1. The CDR3 is 17 amino acids. The J segment lost 7 bases and the V segment lost 3 bases, leaving 17 bases of the junction unmatched. Germline V gives CDR1 ENHRY, CDR2 SYGVKD.

The chain has TRBV20-1 and TRBJ1-1; no reliable D call. The CDR3 sequence is 16 residues long. Trimming stripped 0 bases from V and 11 bases from J, with 25 bases between. CDR1 DFQATT and CDR2 SNEGSKA come from the germline V gene (reference sequence). The CDR3 is CSARDVEGRAREGAFF. The CDR3 DNA is TGCAGTGCTAGAGATGTGGAAGGCCGCGCGCGTGAAGGGGCTTTCTTT.

A few counts support this clonotype. DNA for the CDR3: TGTGCCAGCAGTGGGTCTTACGGGGGCTACTACGAGCAGTACTTC. Translated, it gives CASSGSYGGYYEQYF. The chain employs TRBV28 and TRBJ2-7; D possibly uses TRBD1 or TRBD2 (6 bases each). This CDR3 region has 15 residues. V gave up 5 bases and J gave up 3 bases, with 17 bases separating them. Looked up from germline, CDR1 is MDHEN and CDR2 is SYDVKM.

The rearrangement uses TRBV2 and TRBJ1-2; 7 positions agree with TRBD1. After removal of 5 bases from V and 4 bases from J, the junction contained 7 bases not matched to a gene. This CDR3 has 14 residues. Germline-derived CDR1 and CDR2 are SNHLY and FYNNEI. CDR3 nucleotides: TGTGCCAGCAGTTCCGGACAGGAATCCTATGGCTACACCTTC. Translating it yields CASSSGQESYGYTF.

As regards this clonotype: A much more abundant neighbour one base away suggests this may be a read error. The chain couples TRBV29-1 to TRBJ2-5; 7 bases fit TRBD1. The end of the DNA aligns better with TRBJ2-1, so the J call may be wrong. There are 15 residues in the CDR3. CDR1 and CDR2 from the germline V gene are SQVTM and ANQGSEA. The CDR3 loop reads CSVEIPPGQQETQFF. CDR3 sequence (DNA): TGCAGCGTTGAAATCCCGCCGGGACAGCAAGAGACCCAGTTCTTC.

The J gene is TRBJ2-7, the V gene TRBV7-3, with D perhaps TRBD2 (6 bases). CDR1 is SGHTA and CDR2 is FQGTGA in the germline V gene. The CDR3 has 13 residues. V lost 5 bases to trimming and J lost 0 bases, with 8 bases between them. The CDR3: CASSKTSSYEQYF. In DNA, the CDR3 is TGTGCCAGCAGCAAGACTAGCTCCTACGAGCAGTACTTC.

This clonotype turned up a few times. The chain employs TRBV6-1 and TRBJ2-3; TRBD2 agrees at 9 bases. The V and J ends lost 4 bases and 2 bases, in that order; junction bases with no gene match: 7. Germline-derived CDR1 and CDR2 are MNHNS and SASEGT. The CDR3 spans 16 residues. CDR3 DNA: TGTGCCAGCAGTGCGGTTAGCGGGAGTATCACAGATACGCAGTATTTT. Translated, it gives CASSAVSGSITDTQYF.

The chain joins TRBV4-2 to TRBJ2-3; 9 positions agree with TRBD2. This CDR3 has 14 residues. Looked up from germline, CDR1 is LGHNA and CDR2 is YNFKEQ. V was clipped by 1 base and J by 4 bases; unmatched bases: 0. CDR3 in DNA: TGTGCCAGCAGCCAAGGGACTAGCGCAGATACGCAGTATTTT. Its protein is CASSQGTSADTQYF.

The gene calls are TRBV10-3 and TRBJ2-7; D is possibly TRBD2 (5 bases). This CDR3 region has 14 residues. In germline, CDR1 is ENHRY, CDR2 SYGVKD. The germline V and J ends were trimmed by 5 bases and 2 bases, with 13 bases remaining between them. CDR3 nucleotides: TGTGCCATCAGTTCTGGACTCGGGGCCTACGAGCAGTACTTC. Translating gives CAISSGLGAYEQYF.

This clonotype has only a few counts. The CDR3 DNA reads as TGTGCCAGCAGCTTGGGGACAGTTAACTCTGGGGCCAACGTCCTGACTTTC. As protein: CASSLGTVNSGANVLTF. This rearrangement joins TRBV5-6 to TRBJ2-6; maybe TRBD1 (6 bases). CDR1 SGHDT and CDR2 YYEEEE come from the germline V gene. This CDR3 comprises 17 residues. V shed 0 bases and J shed 0 bases, with 10 bases lying between them.

This clonotype was picked up a small number of times. The chain employs TRBV6-5 and TRBJ2-6; TRBD2 might be the D (6 bases). CDR1 is MNHEY and CDR2 is SVGAGI in the germline V gene. Trimming took off 3 bases at V and 2 bases at J, with 14 bases between the two ends. This CDR3 spans 17 amino acids. CDR3 region: CASSYSRRGPGANVLTF. The CDR3 region has the DNA TGTGCCAGCAGTTATAGTAGGAGGGGCCCTGGGGCCAACGTCCTGACTTTC.

J is TRBJ2-4 and V is TRBV7-9, with a possible D match to TRBD1 (5 bases). The end of the DNA fits TRBJ2-7 better, so the J call may be wrong. This CDR3 spans 13 amino acids. Per the germline V gene, CDR1 is SEHNR and CDR2 is FQNEAQ (reference sequence). The DNA of the CDR3 is TGTGCCAGCGAGCGACAGAACGACTACGAGCAGTACTTC. This encodes CASERQNDYEQYF.

The chain is built from TRBV9 and TRBJ2-5; TRBD1 aligns across 7 bases. Losses at the gene ends were 3 bases for V and 5 bases for J; bases not matched to a gene: 16. This CDR3 contains 17 residues. Germline V gene lookup returns CDR1 SGDLS and CDR2 YYNGEE. CDR3 in DNA: TGTGCCAGCAGCGAGGACAGGCCGAGGGGTCAAGATGAGACCCAGTACTTC. Protein product: CASSEDRPRGQDETQYF.

This clonotype was counted once. This chain connects TRBV12-3 or TRBV12-4 to TRBJ2-1, with 9 bases that match TRBD2. The CDR3 is 17 residues long. V was clipped by 6 bases and J by 7 bases; unmatched bases: 16. The CDR3: CASSSLAGGPSSNEQFF. Here the CDR3 DNA reads TGTGCCAGCAGCTCTCTGGCGGGAGGGCCGTCGAGTAATGAGCAGTTCTTC.

In its sample, this clonotype was seen a few times. The chain couples TRBV6-5 to TRBJ1-6, with D unclear. CDR1 is MNHEY, CDR2 SVGAGI, per germline. V was trimmed by 6 bases and J by 9 bases, leaving 9 bases between them. CDR3 length: 12 residues. The CDR3 sequence: CASSLVGSPLHF. The CDR3 DNA follows: TGTGCCAGCAGCCTCGTAGGTTCACCCCTCCACTTT.

The chain has TRBV7-9 and TRBJ1-2; tentative D call: TRBD1 (5 bases). Germline V CDR1 and CDR2: SEHNR, FQNEAQ (reference sequence). The CDR3 sequence is 11 residues long. The V gene lost 8 bases and the J gene lost 13 bases, with 17 bases spanning the gap. CDR3 bases: TGTGCCAGCTGGTGGGACGGGGAGATCACCTTC. Translated: CASWWDGEITF.

The chain has TRBV7-2 and TRBJ2-2; 10 positions agree with TRBD2. The CDR3 is made up of 15 amino acids. The V gene's germline CDR1 is SGHTA and CDR2 FQGNSA. V gave up 2 bases and J gave up 7 bases; unmatched junction bases: 4. The CDR3 is CASSLLAGDIGELFF. The CDR3 DNA sequence: TGTGCCAGCAGCTTACTAGCGGGAGATATCGGGGAGCTGTTTTTT.